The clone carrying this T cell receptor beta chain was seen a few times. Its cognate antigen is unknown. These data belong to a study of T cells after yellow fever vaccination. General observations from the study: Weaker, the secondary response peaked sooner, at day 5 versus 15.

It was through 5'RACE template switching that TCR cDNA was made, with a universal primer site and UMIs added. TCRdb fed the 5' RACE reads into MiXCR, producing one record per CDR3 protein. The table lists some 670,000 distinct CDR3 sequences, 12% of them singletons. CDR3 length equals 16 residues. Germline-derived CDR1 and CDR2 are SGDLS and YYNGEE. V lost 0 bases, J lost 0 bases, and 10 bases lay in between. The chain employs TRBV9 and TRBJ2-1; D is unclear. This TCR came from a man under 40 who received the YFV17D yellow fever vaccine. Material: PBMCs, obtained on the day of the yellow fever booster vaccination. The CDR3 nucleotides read TGTGCCAGCAGCGTAGATAGCACCCCCTCCTACAATGAGCAGTTCTTC. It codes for CASSVDSTPSYNEQFF.